These 14 T cell receptor beta chains came from one sample sequenced in a study of CD8 T cells in Susac syndrome. An input of roughly 0.5 to 1 ug of RNA was subjected to reverse transcription using random hexamers. A single record per CDR3 protein comes from TCRdb applying MiXCR to the immunoSEQ multiplex PCR reads. This table has around 150,000 distinct CDR3 sequences, approximately 95% appearing once. Sequenced sample: CD8+ T cells from PBMCs. Every receptor here comes from a human donor in good health.

The chain is built from TRBV2 and TRBJ1-1, with 8 bases aligning to TRBD1. V shed 2 bases, J shed 3 bases, and the junction held 2 bases outside the gene matches. The CDR3 loop spans 14 amino acids. CDR1 is SNHLY and CDR2 is FYNNEI in the germline V gene. The CDR3 nucleotides are TGTGCCAGCAGTGAATACAGGGGGTACACTGAAGCTTTCTTT. It specifies CASSEYRGYTEAFF.

This chain uses TRBV29-1 with TRBJ1-5; 10 bases are a match to TRBD1. Germline-derived CDR1 and CDR2 are SQVTM and ANQGSEA. This CDR3 comprises 12 residues. Unmatched junction bases numbered 9, after V lost 7 bases and J lost 12 bases. The CDR3 sequence is CSATAGQGNQHF. In DNA, the CDR3 is TGCAGCGCAACCGCGGGACAGGGGAACCAGCATTTT.

The chain uses TRBV19 and TRBJ1-2; TRBD1 matches 8 bases. CDR1 is LNHDA and CDR2 is SQIVND in the germline V gene (reference sequence). V was clipped by 10 bases and J by 1 base; unmatched bases: 8. The CDR3 consists of 14 residues. The CDR3 loop is CATAGTGSNYGYTF. The CDR3 nucleotides read TGTGCCACGGCGGGGACAGGAAGTAACTATGGCTACACCTTC.

The table lists this clonotype with a count of one. The chain employs TRBV7-9 and TRBJ2-1; 10 positions match TRBD1. CDR1 is SEHNR and CDR2 is FQNEAQ in the germline V gene (reference sequence). The ends lost 3 bases at V and 6 bases at J; junction bases unmatched: 5. The CDR3 runs 15 residues. Written as DNA, the CDR3 is TGTGCCAGCAGCTTGAGACAGGGGGCATTCAATGAGCAGTTCTTC. Protein product: CASSLRQGAFNEQFF.

The rearrangement uses TRBV28 and TRBJ2-1; no firm D call. With 6 bases removed from V and 4 bases from J, the gap between germline ends came to 10 bases. Germline-derived CDR1 and CDR2 are MDHEN and SYDVKM. This CDR3 has 13 residues. The CDR3 sequence is CASRLDPYNEQFF. CDR3 bases: TGTGCCAGCAGACTGGACCCGTACAATGAGCAGTTCTTC.

The chain carries TRBV7-2 and TRBJ2-1, with D hard to call. The CDR3 has 14 amino acids. Germline CDR1 SGHTA, CDR2 FQGNSA. The germline V and J ends were trimmed by 8 bases and 5 bases, with 16 bases remaining between them. CDR3 DNA: TGTGCCAGCGGGTTCGTTACTCTCCACAATGAGCAGTTCTTC. It translates to CASGFVTLHNEQFF.

V is TRBV9 and J is TRBJ1-5, with D perhaps TRBD1 (5 bases). From germline, CDR1 is SGDLS and CDR2 YYNGEE. The germline V and J ends were trimmed by 3 bases and 9 bases, with 10 bases remaining between them. The CDR3 is 12 residues long. CDR3 sequence: CASSEGAGPQHF. The DNA of the CDR3 is TGTGCCAGCAGCGAAGGGGCAGGGCCCCAGCATTTT.

The rearrangement links TRBV4-1 to TRBJ2-1; D may be TRBD1 (5 bases). Trimming cost V 1 base and J 2 bases, with 9 bases left between them. The CDR3 is 15 amino acids. Germline loops: CDR1 MGHRA, CDR2 YSYEKL. This CDR3 reads CASSQVRGPYNEQFF. CDR3 in DNA: TGCGCCAGCAGCCAAGTAAGGGGCCCCTACAATGAGCAGTTCTTC.

This chain links TRBV2 with TRBJ1-1, with D uncertain. The CDR3 is 13 amino acids. Germline lookup yields CDR1 SNHLY and CDR2 FYNNEI. V was pared by 2 bases and J by 6 bases, with 10 bases between. The CDR3 spells CASSERAAAEAFF. The CDR3 DNA reads TGTGCCAGCAGTGAAAGGGCAGCCGCTGAAGCTTTCTTT.

V and J are TRBV9 and TRBJ2-7; D tentatively reads TRBD1 or TRBD2 (5 bases each). The CDR3 loop spans 16 amino acids. V dropped 4 bases and J dropped 0 bases, with 17 bases sitting between them. Germline V gene sequence: CDR1 SGDLS, CDR2 YYNGEE. CDR3 coding DNA: TGTGCCAGCAGCTCCCTCCGGGACCCGAGCTCCTACGAGCAGTACTTC. It is translated as CASSSLRDPSSYEQYF.

The table lists this clonotype with a few counts. V and J are TRBV4-1 and TRBJ2-3; D is perhaps TRBD2 (5 bases). V was trimmed by 4 bases and J by 3 bases, leaving 11 bases between them. The CDR3 is made up of 14 amino acids. Germline loops: CDR1 MGHRA, CDR2 YSYEKL. CDR3 coding DNA: TGCGCCAGCAGCCTCATCGGCGGGACAGATACGCAGTATTTT. Encoded protein: CASSLIGGTDTQYF.

The V call is TRBV20-1, the J call TRBJ1-2; D is unclear. The germline gives CDR1 DFQATT, CDR2 SNEGSKA (reference sequence). Trimming took off 3 bases at V and 8 bases at J, with 10 bases between the two ends. This CDR3 region has 11 residues. CDR3 sequence reads: CSASQLGGYTF. The DNA for the CDR3 is TGCAGTGCTAGCCAATTGGGAGGCTACACCTTC.

V gene TRBV3-1 combines with J gene TRBJ1-4; 8 bases fit TRBD1. Trimming removed 6 bases from V and 13 bases from J; junction bases left unmatched: 1. This CDR3 contains 10 residues. The V gene's germline CDR1 is LGHDT and CDR2 YNNKEL (reference sequence). This chain's CDR3 is CASRGTGLFF. The DNA for the CDR3 is TGTGCCAGCAGGGGGACAGGACTGTTTTTT.

The V call is TRBV27, the J call TRBJ1-2, with D perhaps TRBD1 (5 bases). Germline V lookup: CDR1 MNHEY, CDR2 SMNVEV (reference sequence). This CDR3 has 13 residues. The V and J ends lost 6 bases and 4 bases respectively, with 12 bases between them. This CDR3 reads CASSAGPLYGYTF. CDR3 in DNA: TGTGCCAGCAGCGCAGGGCCACTCTATGGCTACACCTTC.